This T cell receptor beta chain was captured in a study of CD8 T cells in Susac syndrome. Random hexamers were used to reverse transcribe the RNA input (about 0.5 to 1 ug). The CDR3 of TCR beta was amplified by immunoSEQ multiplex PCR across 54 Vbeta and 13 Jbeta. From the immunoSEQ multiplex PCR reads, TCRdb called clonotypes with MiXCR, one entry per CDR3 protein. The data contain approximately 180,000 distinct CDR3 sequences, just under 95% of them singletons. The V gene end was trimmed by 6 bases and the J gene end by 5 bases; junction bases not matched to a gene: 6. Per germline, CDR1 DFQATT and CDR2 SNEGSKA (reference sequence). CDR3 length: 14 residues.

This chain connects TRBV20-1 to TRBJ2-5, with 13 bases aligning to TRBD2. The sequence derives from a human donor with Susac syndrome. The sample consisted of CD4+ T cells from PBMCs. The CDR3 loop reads CSARWTSGSETQYF. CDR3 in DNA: TGCAGTGCCCGATGGACTAGCGGGAGTGAGACCCAGTACTTC.